This TCR beta chain comes out of a study of T cell responses to AZD1222 COVID-19 vaccine. Looked up from germline, CDR1 is SGHRS and CDR2 is YFSETQ. Trimming removed 2 bases from V and 2 bases from J, with 10 bases in between. The CDR3 loop spans 14 amino acids. Using immunoSEQ multiplex PCR, the repertoire was profiled, and TCRdb retains in-frame clones only, with some absent. The sample carries around 140,000 clones, around 92% recorded once. The sequencing used peripheral blood, collected 28 days after the second AZD1222 dose. The source of this sequence is an adult who received the AZD1222 COVID-19 vaccine. The V and J genes are TRBV5-1 and TRBJ2-5, with D possibly being TRBD2 (5 bases). The CDR3 reads CASSFSGWQETQYF. Written as DNA, the CDR3 is TGCGCCAGCAGCTTCTCGGGATGGCAAGAGACCCAGTACTTC.